A single sample is the source of the 4 T cell receptor beta chains below, sequenced in a study of blood T cell repertoires in COVID-19. The data were produced by immunoSEQ multiplex PCR, yet TCRdb's version contains in-frame clones alone and is incomplete. This sample has about 100,000 clones, with roughly 92% found just once. Sequenced material: peripheral blood. The receptors were gathered from a man aged 70-80 years with acute or convalescent COVID-19.

The rearrangement uses TRBV7-9 and TRBJ1-5; D call uncertain. CDR3 size: 12 residues. The V end was cut by 5 bases, the J end by 1 base, with 3 bases between. Germline loops: CDR1 SEHNR, CDR2 FQNEAQ (reference sequence). The CDR3 here is CASSQSNQPQHF. CDR3 nucleotide sequence: TGTGCCAGCAGCCAAAGCAATCAGCCCCAGCATTTT.

The rearrangement uses TRBV21-1 and TRBJ1-2; the table's D call TRBD1 went unverified against the DNA. TRBV21-1 is classified as a pseudogene. The CDR3 runs 16 residues. CDR3 sequence (DNA): TGTGCCAGCAGCAAAGTAAGGGACAGGGAGGCCTATGGCTACACCTTC. The encoded protein is CASSKVRDREAYGYTF.

This clone has just a few counts. This chain connects TRBV2 to TRBJ2-7, with a tentative D call TRBD2 (5 bases). V lost 3 bases, J lost 2 bases, and 14 bases lay in between. The CDR3 has 15 amino acids. The germline CDR1 and CDR2 sequences are SNHLY and FYNNEI. For the CDR3, the DNA is TGTGCCAGCAGTGAGGTTCGGCTAGCCGCCTACGAGCAGTACTTC. Protein sequence: CASSEVRLAAYEQYF.

This chain links TRBV20-1 with TRBJ1-2, with unresolved D. The germline gives CDR1 DFQATT, CDR2 SNEGSKA (reference sequence). V gave up 6 bases and J gave up 5 bases, with 10 bases separating them. The CDR3 loop spans 11 amino acids. The CDR3 region has the DNA TGCAGTGCCGACACGATTTATGGCTACACCTTC. Translating it yields CSADTIYGYTF.